The source of this T cell receptor beta chain is a study of T cells in localized non-small cell lung cancer (dated by TCRdb to 2018 to 2021). For the wider study: Comparing tumors with uninvolved tumor-adjacent lungs, the study looked at the T cell repertoires of fewer than 250 patients with early-stage NSCLC. All 220 or so NSCLC patients in the cohort were treatment-naive and had localized lung tumors that were resected. The mean age of the NSCLC patients was under 70 years, with fewer than 150 men and 85 to 110 women.

The immunoSEQ Assay was used to sequence TCR beta CDR3 regions from DNA. On the authors' methods: To compute T cell density, TCR beta template counts were normalized to usable DNA, which was estimated by amplifying housekeeping genes. Using the preseqR package, richness was estimated by extrapolating to 120,000 templates for tissue samples and 400,000 templates for PBMC samples. Clonality was calculated as one minus Pielou's evenness. Tissue-enriched TCRs were identified by differential abundance testing using productive amino-acid clonotypes, minimum total count 5 and alpha 0.1. The Jaccard Index and the Morisita Overlap Index were used to measure how much the repertoires overlapped between compartments. GLIPH grouped TCR beta CDR3s together with public tetramer-defined viral CDR3s, and a viral motif had to include at least three viral sequences and also show V-gene enrichment. Entries here come from immuneACCESS through TCRdb and include only in-frame sequences with V and J called. Some clones fail to appear in such tables; in the studies checked, an unresolved V gene covers under half of the shortfall, and the cause of the remainder is unknown. The V and J calls and clone size are taken from that table; D and trimming were inferred from the DNA. The sample data list tens of thousands of clones, and approximately 84% of these were observed just once. The ten largest account for 13% of the sample.

At diagnosis, peripheral blood, uninvolved tumor-adjacent lung and tumor were collected and were preserved as a mix of fresh-frozen and FFPE material. For TCR repertoire profiling, blood samples were analyzed as peripheral blood mononuclear cells. Points the paper makes about the study in general: Because multi-region tumor sequencing was not done, intratumor heterogeneity could not be ruled out. Uninvolved tumor-adjacent lung showed the highest T cell clonality, higher than tumor, which suggests more focused antigenic responses in the adjacent lung. A median of approximately 55 of the top 100 tumor clones were detected in paired uninvolved adjacent lung, and 25 to 35 of these tumor clones were also found among the top 100 clones of the paired uninvolved adjacent lung. Because of the exploratory design, TCR variables were selected using unadjusted p-values without false-discovery rate correction. Higher T cell density in blood was associated with longer overall survival, whereas higher clonality in adjacent lung was associated with shorter survival.

Inclusive of the bounding cysteine and phenylalanine, the CDR3 is 15 residues long. Of the read, only the CDR3 DNA is kept; its 45 bases are in frame from base 1. Relative to germline, V is 9 bases shorter and J is 7 bases shorter, with 22 bases between their ends. CDR1 SNHLY and CDR2 FYNNEI are derived from the germline V gene. Details on this clone: Its antigen is not yet known. There are no base qualities to consult, and no much larger clone falls within one base.

The chain couples TRBV2 to TRBJ2-1; TRBD1 is possibly the D segment (6 matching bases). The sequences come from peripheral blood, collected before any cancer treatment. This clonotype was obtained from a female donor at least 60 years old with stage I lung adenocarcinoma. The nucleotides read TGTGCCAGTCCCGGTGCAGGGGCGCTTCGGAATGAGCAGTTCTTC. Translated, it gives CASPGAGALRNEQFF.